The entry below describes one T cell receptor (beta chain). The target of this receptor is not known. No much larger clonotype is one base removed from it; base qualities were not supplied. The data are from a study of CD4+ T cells in melanoma (dated by TCRdb to between 2021 and 2024). In terms of the full investigation: Neoantigen-specific CD4+ T cells in human melanoma were what the study investigated.

The donors were melanoma patients. The germline V gene provides CDR1 SQVTM and CDR2 ANQGSEA. Reading from cysteine to phenylalanine, the CDR3 counts 14 amino acids. The CDR3 DNA has 42 bases and is translated from base 1. V ends up 6 bases short and J 5 bases short, with an unmatched junction base count of 9. Library prep was done by the immunoSEQ multiplex PCR assay. As stored in TCRdb, this immuneACCESS dataset retains in-frame rearrangements with V and J assigned. A fraction of the clones does not appear; measured against another copy, unresolved V genes explain less than half of the discrepancy, and the remainder lacks a known reason. The sample contains more than 110,000 clones, 80% to 95% of them found a single time. The ten largest clones capture about 1.6% of the sample. What the study reported, not specific to this receptor: Neoantigen-specific CD4+ T cells in melanoma were reported to show diverse differentiation states. Neoantigen-specific CD4+ T cells were reported to be correlated with the function of CD8+ T cells, macrophages and B cells.

The V gene is TRBV29-1 and the J gene is TRBJ2-5, with 10 bases matching TRBD1. The sequence was collected from a human donor with melanoma. This receptor has the CDR3 CSVRQDRGQETQYF. The sequenced DNA is TGCAGCGTCAGGCAAGACAGGGGGCAGGAGACCCAGTACTTC.